This is a list of T cell receptor beta chains from one sample in a study of T-cell reconstitution after alpha-beta-depleted transplantation in children. One entry per CDR3 protein results from TCRdb running MiXCR on the PCR reads. The sample holds over 300,000 distinct CDR3 sequences; under 13% are singletons and the top ten take approximately 2.3%. The starting material was PBMCs from the stem cell graft donor, obtained from the stem cell graft. The receptors come from a human donor who donated a stem cell graft to a child with acute lymphoblastic leukemia. Each CDR3 is given with its conserved first and last residue. A D gene is named only where the DNA matches it firmly. Size is stated for part of the rows, as once, few or many counts, or as a class when the clone is expanded.

CDR3aa | CDR3nt | abundance | j_gene | v_gene | d_gene
CASRRGSSDTQYF | TGTGCCAGCAGGCGAGGCAGTTCAGATACGCAGTATTTT | few | TRBJ2-3 | TRBV6-1 | .
CASSLLGTEAFF | TGTGCCAGCAGCTTACTGGGCACTGAAGCTTTCTTT | many | TRBJ1-1 | TRBV12-3/TRBV12-4 | .
CATSSPEGHTQHF | TGTGCCACCAGCAGCCCCGAGGGACATACCCAGCATTTT | . | TRBJ1-5 | TRBV15 | .
CASSLVETGGYNEQFF | TGTGCCAGCAGCTTGGTTGAGACAGGGGGATACAATGAGCAGTTCTTC | few | TRBJ2-1 | TRBV5-5 | TRBD1
CASSLAPSLGGNTIYF | TGTGCCAGCAGCTTAGCTCCGTCTCTGGGTGGAAACACCATATATTTT | . | TRBJ1-3 | TRBV7-9 | .
CASSQEAPGLAITNEQFF | TGTGCCAGCAGCCAAGAGGCCCCGGGACTAGCGATTACAAATGAGCAGTTCTTC | . | TRBJ2-1 | TRBV3-1 | TRBD2
CASSQGLEAYEQYF | TGCGCCAGCAGCCAGGGACTAGAGGCCTACGAGCAGTACTTC | . | TRBJ2-7 | TRBV4-3 | TRBD2
CASSQELAGADTQYF | TGTGCCAGCAGCCAAGAACTAGCGGGAGCCGATACGCAGTATTTT | many | TRBJ2-3 | TRBV4-2 | TRBD2
CSARNSGTGVGTNEQFF | TGCAGTGCTAGAAATTCGGGAACAGGGGTGGGAACTAATGAGCAGTTCTTC | few | TRBJ2-1 | TRBV20-1 | TRBD1
CASSARQELNEKLFF | TGCGCCAGCAGCGCGAGACAGGAACTTAATGAAAAACTGTTTTTT | . | TRBJ1-4 | TRBV5-1 | .
CSVIPDRAQGLETQYF | TGCAGCGTGATCCCGGACAGGGCCCAGGGTCTAGAGACCCAGTACTTC | . | TRBJ2-5 | TRBV29-1 | TRBD1
CASSPQINEQFF | TGTGCCAGCTCACCTCAAATTAATGAGCAGTTCTTC | few | TRBJ2-1 | TRBV18 | .
CSVDVGSSYNEQFF | TGCAGCGTTGACGTAGGGTCTTCCTACAATGAGCAGTTCTTC | many | TRBJ2-1 | TRBV29-1 | .
CSARDAAHLYEQYF | TGCAGTGCTAGAGATGCAGCACATCTCTACGAGCAGTACTTC | . | TRBJ2-7 | TRBV20-1 | .
CSVWSSGANVLTF | TGCAGCGTTTGGAGTTCTGGGGCCAACGTCCTGACTTTC | . | TRBJ2-6 | TRBV29-1 | .
CASSLGPLLGANTGELFF | TGTGCCAGCAGCTTAGGGCCCCTACTCGGTGCGAACACCGGGGAGCTGTTTTTT | . | TRBJ2-2 | TRBV7-2 | .
CASSVRRAYEQYF | TGTGCCAGCAGTGTAAGACGAGCCTACGAGCAGTACTTC | . | TRBJ2-7 | TRBV27 | .
CASSPTGTVPYEQYF | TGTGCCAGCAGCCCGACCGGGACAGTTCCCTACGAGCAGTACTTC | few | TRBJ2-7 | TRBV7-8 | TRBD1
CASSSGTSARWGVGYEQYF | TGTGCCAGCAGCTCCGGGACTAGCGCGAGGTGGGGGGTAGGATACGAGCAGTACTTC | . | TRBJ2-7 | TRBV11-2 | TRBD2
CASSSWRGWQGGQPQHF | TGTGCCAGCAGCTCTTGGAGGGGGTGGCAGGGCGGTCAGCCCCAGCATTTT | . | TRBJ1-5 | TRBV5-6 | .
CSARTPGLRGYEQYF | TGCAGTGCTAGGACCCCGGGACTCCGCGGCTACGAGCAGTACTTC | . | TRBJ2-7 | TRBV20-1 | .
CASSFRSGANVLTF | TGCGCCAGCAGCTTCCGCTCTGGGGCCAACGTCCTGACTTTC | . | TRBJ2-6 | TRBV5-1 | .
CASSLSRGNQQFF | TGTGCCAGCAGTTTATCCCGCGGGAATCAGCAGTTCTTC | . | TRBJ2-1 | TRBV28 | .